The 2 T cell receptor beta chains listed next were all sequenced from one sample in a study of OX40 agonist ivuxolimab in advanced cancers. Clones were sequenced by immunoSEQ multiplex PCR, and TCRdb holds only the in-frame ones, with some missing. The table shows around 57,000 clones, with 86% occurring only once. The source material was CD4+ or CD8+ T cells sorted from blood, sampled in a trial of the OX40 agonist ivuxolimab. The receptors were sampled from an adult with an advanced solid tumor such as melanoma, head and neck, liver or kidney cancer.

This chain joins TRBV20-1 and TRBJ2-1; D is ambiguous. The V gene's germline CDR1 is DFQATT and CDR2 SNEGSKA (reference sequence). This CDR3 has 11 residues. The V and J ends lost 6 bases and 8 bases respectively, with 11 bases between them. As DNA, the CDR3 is TGCAGTGCACCAATGTACCATGAGCAGTTCTTC. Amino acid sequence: CSAPMYHEQFF.

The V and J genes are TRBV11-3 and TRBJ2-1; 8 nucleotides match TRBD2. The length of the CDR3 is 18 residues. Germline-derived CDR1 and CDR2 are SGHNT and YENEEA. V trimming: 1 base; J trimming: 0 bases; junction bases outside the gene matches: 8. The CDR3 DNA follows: TGTGCCAGCAGCTTAGCCGGAGCCAGCGGGAGCTCCTACAATGAGCAGTTCTTC. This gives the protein CASSLAGASGSSYNEQFF.